This T cell receptor (beta chain) was observed in a study of blood T cell repertoires in COVID-19. Profiled with immunoSEQ multiplex PCR; TCRdb holds only in-frame clones, not every one. The sample lists fewer than 350,000 clones, roughly 87% occurring once. V gave up 1 base and J gave up 5 bases, with 8 bases separating them. Germline CDR1 and CDR2: MGHRA and YSYEKL. CDR3 size: 13 residues. The TCR originated in a woman in her sixties or seventies with COVID-19, enrolled during active disease. Sequenced input: peripheral blood. The chain links TRBV4-1 to TRBJ2-5, with D possibly matching TRBD2 (5 bases). CDR3: CASSQARTETQYF. DNA of the CDR3: TGCGCCAGCAGCCAAGCCAGGACTGAGACCCAGTACTTC.